The 20 T cell receptor beta chains given below trace back to one sample, sequenced in a study of blood T cell repertoires in COVID-19. TCRdb's table, derived via immunoSEQ multiplex PCR, lists solely in-frame clones and lacks some. The sample has some 56,000 clones, under 90% seen once; the top ten hold over 10%. Sequencing input: peripheral blood. These receptors were taken from a woman of 80 years or more with acute or convalescent COVID-19.

This chain uses TRBV11-2 with TRBJ1-1; 10 bases are shared with TRBD1. The germline V gene has CDR1 SGHAT and CDR2 FQNNGV. The CDR3 length is 13 residues. The V and J ends lost 4 bases and 8 bases, in that order; junction bases with no gene match: 4. The CDR3: CASSSGQGREAFF. In DNA, the CDR3 is TGTGCCAGCAGCTCGGGACAGGGGAGAGAAGCTTTCTTT. Combining the CDR3 with reference TRBV11-2 and TRBJ1-1 gives the whole variable domain EAGVAQSPRYKIIEKRQSVAFWCNPISGHATLYWYQQILGQGPKLLIQFQNNGVVDDSQLPKDRFSAERLKGVDSTLKIQPAKLEDSAVYLCASSSGQGREAFFGQGTRLTVV.

This rearrangement joins TRBV6-5 to TRBJ1-2; possible D gene TRBD1, 6 bases. CDR1 MNHEY and CDR2 SVGAGI come from the germline V gene. The CDR3 sequence is 14 residues long. V was cut by 6 bases and J by 5 bases, with 16 bases left in between. The CDR3 is CASSNQGGGYGYTF. The CDR3 DNA reads TGTGCCAGCAGCAACCAGGGAGGGGGGTATGGCTACACCTTC.

The chain joins TRBV27 to TRBJ1-6; maybe TRBD1 (6 bases). Germline V gene lookup returns CDR1 MNHEY and CDR2 SMNVEV (reference sequence). There are 15 residues in the CDR3. V lost 6 bases and J 2 bases, leaving 11 bases between the germline ends. The CDR3 loop reads CASSSGETYNSPLHF. Written as DNA, the CDR3 is TGTGCCAGCAGCTCAGGGGAGACCTATAATTCACCCCTCCACTTT.

The rearrangement uses TRBV27 and TRBJ1-1; D gene ambiguous. This CDR3 is built from 16 residues. From germline, CDR1 is MNHEY and CDR2 SMNVEV (reference sequence). V lost 3 bases, J lost 3 bases, and 17 bases lay in between. The CDR3 here is CASSLRVGPTHTEAFF. The CDR3 DNA reads TGTGCCAGCAGTTTGCGGGTTGGGCCGACCCACACTGAAGCTTTCTTT.

The CDR3 DNA reads TGTGCCAGCTCCCAGGGGATGAACACTGAAGCTTTCTTT. It is translated as CASSQGMNTEAFF. The chain has TRBV18 and TRBJ1-1; D may be TRBD1 (6 bases). Germline CDR1 reads KGHSH; CDR2 reads LQKENI. The CDR3 is made up of 13 amino acids. V gave up 6 bases and J gave up 0 bases, with 8 bases separating them.

Turning to this clone: One end of the junction is discordant with germline, which a read error may explain. V usage is TRBV14 and J usage is TRBJ2-3; a weak D match, TRBD2 (6 bases). CDR1 is SGHDN and CDR2 is FVKESK in the germline V gene. The length of the CDR3 is 12 residues. The CDR3 DNA is TGTGCCAGCAGCCAAAGCTCCTTCGGGCTAGCGTGG. Translation gives CASSQSSFGLAW.

The V and J genes are TRBV13 and TRBJ2-5; TRBD2 matches at 9 bases. CDR1 PRHDT and CDR2 FYEKMQ come from the germline V gene (reference sequence). This CDR3 has 15 residues. V shed 5 bases and J 4 bases; nucleotides not matched to a gene: 8. DNA for the CDR3: TGTGCCAGCAGCCGAACTGGCGGGGGGGCAGAGACCCAGTACTTC. Translation: CASSRTGGGAETQYF. The whole variable domain, filled in from reference TRBV13 and TRBJ2-5, reads AAGVIQSPRHLIKEKRETATLKCYPIPRHDTVYWYQQGPGQDPQFLISFYEKMQSDKGSIPDRFSAQQFSDYHSELNMSSLELGDSALYFCASSRTGGGAETQYFGPGTRLLVL.

This chain uses TRBV4-2 with TRBJ1-5; possibly TRBD1 for D (6 bases). V shed 0 bases and J shed 5 bases, with 14 bases lying between them. The CDR3 length is 16 residues. Per the germline V gene, CDR1 is LGHNA and CDR2 is YNFKEQ. The CDR3 sequence is CASSQDEVGGYQPQHF. The DNA of the CDR3 is TGTGCCAGCAGCCAAGATGAAGTAGGGGGATATCAGCCCCAGCATTTT.

This chain connects TRBV10-3 to TRBJ1-2; TRBD1 matches 10 bases. Germline V gives CDR1 ENHRY, CDR2 SYGVKD. This CDR3 has 15 amino acids. Trimming took 7 bases from V and 2 from J; bases not matched to a gene: 7. In DNA form, the CDR3 reads TGTGCCATCATGAGTGCGGGACAGGGGAACTATGGCTACACCTTC. As protein: CAIMSAGQGNYGYTF.

The table lists this clone with a count of one. This chain links TRBV14 with TRBJ1-3; D gene unclear. V dropped 6 bases and J dropped 2 bases, with 8 bases sitting between them. This CDR3 spans 13 amino acids. The germline gives CDR1 SGHDN, CDR2 FVKESK. The CDR3 is CASRVAAGNTIYF. CDR3 bases: TGTGCCAGCAGGGTGGCAGCTGGAAACACCATATATTTT.

This chain uses TRBV15 with TRBJ2-3; TRBD2 aligns across 11 bases. CDR1 and CDR2 (germline): LNHNV, YYDKDF (reference sequence). The CDR3 consists of 14 residues. V lost 4 bases to trimming and J lost 5 bases; unmatched junction nucleotides: 2. The CDR3 DNA is TGTGCCACCAGCATAGCGGGGGGGCGAGATACGCAGTATTTT. Amino acids: CATSIAGGRDTQYF.

This clone was seen only once. The chain combines TRBV7-2 with TRBJ1-6, with TRBD1 matching over 7 bases. The V gene end was trimmed by 5 bases and the J gene end by 11 bases; junction bases not matched to a gene: 6. The CDR3 length is 13 residues. Germline CDR1 reads SGHTA; CDR2 reads FQGNSA. The CDR3, as DNA: TGTGCCAGCAGCGCGGACAGGTATACACCCCTCCACTTT. This codes for CASSADRYTPLHF. The full variable domain, with the rest looked up from reference TRBV7-2 and TRBJ1-6, is GAGVSQSPSNKVTEKGKDVELRCDPISGHTALYWYRQSLGQGLEFLIYFQGNSAPDKSGLPSDRFSAERTGGSVSTLTIQRTQQEDSAVYLCASSADRYTPLHFGNGTRLTVT.

The gene calls are TRBV13 and TRBJ2-2, with 9 bases aligning to TRBD1. The V gene's germline CDR1 is PRHDT and CDR2 FYEKMQ (reference sequence). The CDR3 has 16 amino acids. V lost 4 bases and J lost 4; bases outside the gene matches: 7. CDR3 loop: CASSSSGTGSTGELFF. CDR3 sequence (DNA): TGTGCCAGCAGCTCCTCCGGGACAGGGAGCACCGGGGAGCTGTTTTTT.

This clone was detected a few times. The gene calls are TRBV12-3 or TRBV12-4 and TRBJ1-2; D uncertain. V lost 6 bases to trimming and J lost 2 bases, with 10 bases between them. The CDR3 loop spans 13 amino acids. The CDR3 DNA reads TGTGCCAGCAGCGCCCCAACAAACTATGGCTACACCTTC. Encoded protein: CASSAPTNYGYTF.

The chain has TRBV9 and TRBJ1-1; 7 nucleotides align to TRBD1. J lost 1 base, V lost 3 bases, and 6 bases had no gene match. The length of the CDR3 is 15 residues. Germline V gene lookup returns CDR1 SGDLS and CDR2 YYNGEE. CDR3 bases: TGTGCCAGCAGCGGTTCGACAGGGAGGAACACTGAAGCTTTCTTT. It codes for CASSGSTGRNTEAFF. The complete variable domain, with remaining parts taken from reference TRBV9 and TRBJ1-1, reads DSGVTQTPKHLITATGQRVTLRCSPRSGDLSVYWYQQSLDQGLQFLIQYYNGEERAKGNILERFSAQQFPDLHSELNLSSLELGDSALYFCASSGSTGRNTEAFFGQGTRLTVV.

The chain is built from TRBV11-2 and TRBJ1-2; D is possibly TRBD1 (5 bases). Trimming took 5 bases from V and 4 from J, leaving 17 bases between them. Germline V gene sequence: CDR1 SGHAT, CDR2 FQNNGV. The CDR3 length is 15 residues. The CDR3 here is CASSQSGWGTYGYTF. For the CDR3, the DNA is TGTGCCAGCAGCCAAAGCGGGTGGGGGACCTATGGCTACACCTTC.

The chain combines TRBV11-3 with TRBJ1-1, with D perhaps TRBD1 (5 bases). Trimming removed 1 base from V and 9 bases from J, with 15 bases in between. This CDR3 region has 14 residues. Germline-derived CDR1 and CDR2 are SGHNT and YENEEA. The CDR3 DNA sequence: TGTGCCAGCAGCTTAGGGCAGGGAAAAGGAAAAGCTTTCTTT. It yields the protein CASSLGQGKGKAFF.

The CDR3 loop is CASSLKGQPNYEQYF. The CDR3 DNA sequence: TGTGCCAGCAGTTTAAAGGGACAGCCCAACTACGAGCAGTACTTC. The V gene is TRBV27, the J gene TRBJ2-7; TRBD1 matches at 7 bases. J was trimmed by 3 bases and V by 2 bases; bases with no gene match: 7. The CDR3 covers 15 residues. The germline gives CDR1 MNHEY, CDR2 SMNVEV (reference sequence).

CDR3 nucleotide sequence: TGCGCCAGCCGCAACACCGGGACTAGCAGGGATACGCAGTATTTT. This codes for CASRNTGTSRDTQYF. The chain employs TRBV5-1 and TRBJ2-3; 9 nucleotides match TRBD2. The V gene's germline CDR1 is SGHRS and CDR2 YFSETQ. V lost 7 bases, J lost 6 bases, and 12 bases stayed unmatched. This CDR3 spans 15 amino acids.

V and J are TRBV4-2 and TRBJ2-5; TRBD2 matches 10 bases. Germline V gene lookup returns CDR1 LGHNA and CDR2 YNFKEQ. The CDR3 runs to 17 residues. With V trimmed by 0 bases and J by 4 bases, 8 bases remained unmatched. In nucleotides, the CDR3 is TGTGCCAGCAGCCAAGATTACACAGCGGGGGGGCCAGAGACCCAGTACTTC. Translating gives CASSQDYTAGGPETQYF.